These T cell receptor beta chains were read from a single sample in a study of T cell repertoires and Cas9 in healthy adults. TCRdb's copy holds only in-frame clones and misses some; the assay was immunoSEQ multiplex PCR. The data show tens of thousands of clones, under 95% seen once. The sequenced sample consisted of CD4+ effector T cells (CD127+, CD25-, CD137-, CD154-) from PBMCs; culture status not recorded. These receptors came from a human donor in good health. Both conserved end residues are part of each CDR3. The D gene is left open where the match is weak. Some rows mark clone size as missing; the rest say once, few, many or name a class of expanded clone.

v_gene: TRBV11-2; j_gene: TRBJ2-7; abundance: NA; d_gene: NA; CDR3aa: CTSSSIQAYEQYF; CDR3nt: TGTACCAGCAGCTCGATCCAGGCCTACGAGCAGTACTTC
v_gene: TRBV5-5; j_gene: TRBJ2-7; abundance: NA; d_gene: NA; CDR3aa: CASRPRGGEQYF; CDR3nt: TGTGCCAGCAGACCCAGGGGGGGCGAGCAGTACTTC
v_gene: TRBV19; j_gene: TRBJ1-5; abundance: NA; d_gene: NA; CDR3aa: CASSTITGSKQPQHF; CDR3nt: TGTGCCAGTAGTACCATAACAGGGTCGAAACAGCCCCAGCATTTT
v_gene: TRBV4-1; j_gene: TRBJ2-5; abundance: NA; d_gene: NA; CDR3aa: CASSSVQETQYF; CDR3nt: TGCGCCAGCAGCTCCGTACAAGAGACCCAGTACTTC
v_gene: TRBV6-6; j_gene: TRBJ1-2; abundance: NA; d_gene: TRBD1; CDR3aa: CASSQGVNYGYTF; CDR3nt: TGTGCCAGCAGTCAGGGGGTAAACTATGGCTACACCTTC
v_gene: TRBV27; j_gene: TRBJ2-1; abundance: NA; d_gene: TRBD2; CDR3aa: CASSLYSSGSSYNEQFF; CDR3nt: TGTGCCAGCAGTTTGTACTCTAGCGGTAGCTCCTACAATGAGCAGTTCTTC
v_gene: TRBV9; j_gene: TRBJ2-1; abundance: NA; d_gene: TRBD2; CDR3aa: CASSVGGLAGEQFF; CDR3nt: TGTGCCAGCAGCGTAGGGGGACTAGCGGGGGAGCAGTTCTTC
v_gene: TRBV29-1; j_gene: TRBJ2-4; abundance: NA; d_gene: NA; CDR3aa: CSVGQDPQDKNIQYF; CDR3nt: TGCAGCGTTGGACAGGACCCACAAGACAAAAACATTCAGTACTTC
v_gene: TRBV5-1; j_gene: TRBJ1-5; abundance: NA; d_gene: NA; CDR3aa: CASSLDGYSNQPQHF; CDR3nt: TGCGCCAGCAGCTTGGATGGGTATAGCAATCAGCCCCAGCATTTT
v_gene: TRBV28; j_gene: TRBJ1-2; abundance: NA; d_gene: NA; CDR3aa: CASTLAGRNYGYTF; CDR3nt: TGTGCCAGCACCCTCGCCGGGCGGAACTATGGCTACACCTTC
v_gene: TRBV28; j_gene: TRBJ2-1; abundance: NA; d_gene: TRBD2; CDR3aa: CASRRTSGGRGRSYNEQFF; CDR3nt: TGTGCCAGCAGGCGGACTAGCGGGGGGAGGGGCCGGTCCTACAATGAGCAGTTCTTC
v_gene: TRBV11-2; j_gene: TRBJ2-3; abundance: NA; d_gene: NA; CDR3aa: CASSSQGVTDTQYF; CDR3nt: TGTGCCAGCAGCTCCCAGGGAGTGACAGATACGCAGTATTTT
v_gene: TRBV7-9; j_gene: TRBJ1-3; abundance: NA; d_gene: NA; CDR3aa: CASSLASRLNSGNTIYF; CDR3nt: TGTGCCAGCAGCTTAGCGTCCAGACTAAACTCTGGAAACACCATATATTTT
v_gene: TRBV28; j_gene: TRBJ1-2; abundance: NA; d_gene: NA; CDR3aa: CASRANYGYTF; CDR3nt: TGTGCCAGCAGGGCTAACTATGGCTACACCTTC
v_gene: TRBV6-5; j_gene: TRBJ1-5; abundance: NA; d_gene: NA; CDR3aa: CASSSPVGSSNQPQHF; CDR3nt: TGTGCCAGCAGTTCCCCCGTTGGCTCTAGCAATCAGCCCCAGCATTTT
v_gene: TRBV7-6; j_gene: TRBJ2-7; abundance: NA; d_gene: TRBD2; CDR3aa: CASSGGRGAVKQYF; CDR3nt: TGTGCCAGCAGCGGCGGGAGGGGGGCTGTAAAGCAGTACTTC
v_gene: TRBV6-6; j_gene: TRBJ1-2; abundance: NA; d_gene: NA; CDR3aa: CASSTGPEGYTF; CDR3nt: TGTGCCAGCAGTACAGGTCCGGAAGGCTACACCTTC
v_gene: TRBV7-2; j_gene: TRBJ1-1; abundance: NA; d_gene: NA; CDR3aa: CASSPQGPAANTEAFF; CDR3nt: TGTGCCAGCAGCCCTCAGGGGCCCGCGGCGAACACTGAAGCTTTCTTT
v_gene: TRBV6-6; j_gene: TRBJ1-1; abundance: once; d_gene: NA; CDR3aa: CASTILHPRMNTEAFF; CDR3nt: TGTGCCAGCACAATTCTCCACCCGCGGATGAACACTGAAGCTTTCTTT
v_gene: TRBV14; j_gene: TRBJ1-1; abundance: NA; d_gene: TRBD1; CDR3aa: CASSPPRGRILSNTEAFF; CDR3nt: TGTGCCAGCAGCCCCCCCAGGGGGCGGATCCTTTCGAACACTGAAGCTTTCTTT
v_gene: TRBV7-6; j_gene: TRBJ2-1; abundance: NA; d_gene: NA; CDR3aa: CASSITGSSYNEQFF; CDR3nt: TGTGCCAGCAGCATTACCGGCTCCTCCTACAATGAGCAGTTCTTC
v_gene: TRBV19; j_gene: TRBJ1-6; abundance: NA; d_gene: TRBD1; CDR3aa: CASSTTTGNNSPLHF; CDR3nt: TGTGCCAGTAGTACCACGACAGGGAATAATTCACCCCTCCACTTT
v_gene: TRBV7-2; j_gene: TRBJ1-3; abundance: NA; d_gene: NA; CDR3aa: CASSLNEFSGNTIYF; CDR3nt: TGTGCCAGCAGCTTAAACGAGTTCTCTGGAAACACCATATATTTT
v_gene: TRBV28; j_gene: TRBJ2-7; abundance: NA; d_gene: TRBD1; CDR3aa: CASSPSTGASSYEQYF; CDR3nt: TGTGCCAGCAGTCCCTCGACAGGGGCTTCTTCCTACGAGCAGTACTTC
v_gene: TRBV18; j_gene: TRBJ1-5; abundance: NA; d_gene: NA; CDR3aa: CASSPNRAGGNQPQHF; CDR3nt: TGTGCCAGCTCACCCAACAGGGCGGGCGGCAATCAGCCCCAGCATTTT
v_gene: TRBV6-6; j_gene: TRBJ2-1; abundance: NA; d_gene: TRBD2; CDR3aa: CASSYDGASGGQFF; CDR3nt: TGTGCCAGCAGTTACGATGGGGCTAGCGGGGGGCAGTTCTTC
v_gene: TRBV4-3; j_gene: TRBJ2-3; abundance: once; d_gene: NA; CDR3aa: CASSAGVTDTQYF; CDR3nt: TGCGCCAGCAGCGCCGGGGTTACAGATACGCAGTATTTT
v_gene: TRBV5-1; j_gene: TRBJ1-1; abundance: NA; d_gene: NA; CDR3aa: CASSLGGLNTEAFF; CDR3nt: TGCGCCAGCAGCTTGGGGGGGTTGAACACTGAAGCTTTCTTT
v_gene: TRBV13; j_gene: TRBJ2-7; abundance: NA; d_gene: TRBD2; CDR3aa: CASSLGARGVVDEQYF; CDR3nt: TGTGCCAGCAGCTTAGGGGCACGGGGGGTTGTCGACGAGCAGTACTTC
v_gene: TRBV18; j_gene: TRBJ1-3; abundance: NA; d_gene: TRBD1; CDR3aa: CASSPPDREFGNTIYF; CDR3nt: TGTGCCAGCTCACCCCCCGACAGGGAATTCGGAAACACCATATATTTT
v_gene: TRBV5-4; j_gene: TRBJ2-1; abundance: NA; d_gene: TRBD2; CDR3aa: CASSLYGGDEQFF; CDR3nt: TGTGCCAGCAGCTTGTATGGGGGGGATGAGCAGTTCTTC
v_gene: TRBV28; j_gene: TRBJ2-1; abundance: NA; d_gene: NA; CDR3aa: CASSFSDRDNEQFF; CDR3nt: TGTGCCAGCAGTTTCTCGGACAGAGACAATGAGCAGTTCTTC
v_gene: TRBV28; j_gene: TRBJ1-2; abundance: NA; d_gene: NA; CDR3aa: CASSPDGNYGYTF; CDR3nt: TGTGCCAGCAGTCCCGATGGAAACTATGGCTACACCTTC
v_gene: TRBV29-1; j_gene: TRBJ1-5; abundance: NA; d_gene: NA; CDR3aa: CSVGGIFGQQVEWSQHF; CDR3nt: TGCAGCGTCGGGGGCATTTTCGGACAACAAGTTGAATGGTCCCAGCATTTT
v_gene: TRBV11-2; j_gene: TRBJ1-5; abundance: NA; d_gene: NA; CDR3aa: CASSFGRGNQPQHF; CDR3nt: TGTGCCAGCAGCTTCGGGAGGGGCAATCAGCCCCAGCATTTT
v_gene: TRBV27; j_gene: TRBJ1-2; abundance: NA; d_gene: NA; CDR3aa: CASSLTVNYGYTF; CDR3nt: TGTGCCAGCAGTTTGACCGTTAACTATGGCTACACCTTC
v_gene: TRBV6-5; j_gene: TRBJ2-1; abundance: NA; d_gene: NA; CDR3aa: CATSRVADSYNEQFF; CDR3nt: TGTGCCACCTCAAGGGTGGCCGACTCCTACAATGAGCAGTTCTTC